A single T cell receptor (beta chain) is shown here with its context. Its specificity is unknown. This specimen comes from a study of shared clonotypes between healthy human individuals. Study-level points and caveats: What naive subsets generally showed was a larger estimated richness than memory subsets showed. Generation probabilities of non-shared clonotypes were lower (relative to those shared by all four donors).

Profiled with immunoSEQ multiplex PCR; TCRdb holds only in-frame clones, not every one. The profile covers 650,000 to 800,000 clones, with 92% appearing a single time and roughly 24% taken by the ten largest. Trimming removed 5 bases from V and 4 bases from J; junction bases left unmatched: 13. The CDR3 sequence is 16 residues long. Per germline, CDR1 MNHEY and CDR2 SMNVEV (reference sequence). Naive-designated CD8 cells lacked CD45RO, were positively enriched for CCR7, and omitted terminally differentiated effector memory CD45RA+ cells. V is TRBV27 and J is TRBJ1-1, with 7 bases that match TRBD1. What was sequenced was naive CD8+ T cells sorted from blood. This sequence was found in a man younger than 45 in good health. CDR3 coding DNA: TGTGCCAGCAGTATGTTACCGACAGGGTTGCGCACTGAAGCTTTCTTT. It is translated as CASSMLPTGLRTEAFF.